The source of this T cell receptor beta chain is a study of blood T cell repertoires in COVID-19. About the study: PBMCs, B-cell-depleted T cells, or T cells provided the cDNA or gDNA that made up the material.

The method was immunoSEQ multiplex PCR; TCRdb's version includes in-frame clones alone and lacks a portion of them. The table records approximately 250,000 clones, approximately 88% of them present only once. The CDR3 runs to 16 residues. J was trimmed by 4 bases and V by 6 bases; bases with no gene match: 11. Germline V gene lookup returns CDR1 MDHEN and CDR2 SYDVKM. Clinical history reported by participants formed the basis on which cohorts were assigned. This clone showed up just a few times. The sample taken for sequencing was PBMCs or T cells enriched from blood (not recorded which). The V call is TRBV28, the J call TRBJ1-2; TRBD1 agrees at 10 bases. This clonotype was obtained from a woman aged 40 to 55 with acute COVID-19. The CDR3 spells CASSFARDRGFYGYTF. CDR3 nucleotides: TGTGCCAGCAGCTTCGCTCGGGACAGGGGATTCTATGGCTACACCTTC.